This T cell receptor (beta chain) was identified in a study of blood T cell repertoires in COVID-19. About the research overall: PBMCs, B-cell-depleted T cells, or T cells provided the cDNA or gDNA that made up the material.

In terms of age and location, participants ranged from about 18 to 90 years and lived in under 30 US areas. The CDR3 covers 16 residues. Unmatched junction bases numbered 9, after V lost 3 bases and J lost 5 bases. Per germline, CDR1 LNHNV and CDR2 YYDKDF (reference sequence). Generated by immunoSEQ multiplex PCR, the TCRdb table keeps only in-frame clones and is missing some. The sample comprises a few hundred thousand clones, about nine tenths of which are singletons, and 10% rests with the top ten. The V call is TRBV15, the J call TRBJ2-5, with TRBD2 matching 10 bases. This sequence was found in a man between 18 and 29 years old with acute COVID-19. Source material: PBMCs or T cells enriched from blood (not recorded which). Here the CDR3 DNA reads TGTGCCACCAGCAGCTCTCTAGCGGGAGAACTCGAGACCCAGTACTTC. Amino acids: CATSSSLAGELETQYF.